Below, one TCR beta chain is given with its context. Grouping used clinical history reported by participants in a survey and questionnaire. This specimen belongs to a study of blood T cell repertoires in COVID-19. Study context: Recovered Cohort 3 donors showed two negative PCRs, clearance, or symptom resolution.

Germline V gene data show CDR1 as SGHNT and CDR2 as YENEEA. The V and J ends lost 7 bases and 0 bases respectively, with 13 bases between them. The CDR3 runs 14 residues. Some clones are missing from TCRdb's copy, which holds only in-frame ones; the method was immunoSEQ multiplex PCR. The table shows roughly 160,000 clones, with 79% occurring only once. Sequenced material: PBMCs or T cells enriched from blood (not recorded which). This chain links TRBV11-3 with TRBJ2-7; D is ambiguous. The origin of this receptor is a woman in her seventies in a cohort exposed to, infected with or recovered from COVID-19 (not recorded which). CDR3 protein: CASTLGYNSYEQYF. CDR3 DNA: TGTGCCAGCACCCTTGGTTACAACTCCTACGAGCAGTACTTC.